The rows below give T cell receptor beta chains drawn from one sample of a study of blood T cell repertoires in COVID-19. The method was immunoSEQ multiplex PCR; TCRdb's version includes in-frame clones alone and lacks a portion of them. The sample holds fewer than 300,000 clones, 80% to 85% seen once. The sample taken for sequencing was PBMCs or T cells enriched from blood (not recorded which). The receptors derive from a middle-aged man who had been exposed to COVID-19. CDR3s include the opening cysteine and the closing phenylalanine or tryptophan. The D gene is left open where the match is weak. Not all rows give a size; the values are once, few, many and, for expanded clones, a class.

v_call,j_call,clone_size,d_call,cdr3_aa,cdr3_nt
TRBV2,TRBJ1-3,NA,NA,CASMGGNGNTIYF,TGTGCCAGTATGGGGGGTAACGGAAACACCATATATTTT
TRBV18,TRBJ2-7,NA,NA,CASSPRAAAGGEQYF,TGTGCCAGCTCACCGCGGGCGGCGGCCGGTGGCGAGCAGTACTTC
TRBV27,TRBJ1-6,NA,NA,CASRLGSSYNSPLHF,TGTGCCAGCAGGTTGGGGAGCTCCTATAATTCACCCCTCCACTTT
TRBV24-1,TRBJ1-2,NA,NA,CATSDSTGIYGYTF,TGTGCCACCAGTGATTCGACAGGAATCTATGGCTACACCTTC
TRBV5-1,TRBJ2-5,few,NA,CASRITAGETQYF,TGCGCCAGCAGGATCACGGCCGGGGAGACCCAGTACTTC
TRBV5-1,TRBJ1-2,few,TRBD1,CASSPGDREGADGYTF,TGCGCCAGCAGCCCCGGGGACAGGGAAGGGGCGGATGGCTACACCTTC
TRBV3-1/TRBV3-2,TRBJ2-7,NA,NA,CASSLTWGPTYEQYF,TGTGCCAGCAGCCTCACCTGGGGCCCAACCTACGAGCAGTACTTC
TRBV24-1,TRBJ1-5,NA,TRBD1,CATSGAGTENQPQHF,TGTGCCACCAGTGGTGCCGGGACAGAAAATCAGCCCCAGCATTTT
TRBV5-1,TRBJ1-2,NA,NA,CASRREDGYTF,TGCGCCAGCCGGCGGGAGGATGGCTACACCTTC
TRBV27,TRBJ2-1,NA,NA,CASGSTVVTSSYNEQFF,TGTGCCAGCGGATCGACTGTGGTGACGAGCTCCTACAATGAGCAGTTCTTC
TRBV25-1,TRBJ2-3,NA,NA,CASRRGADTQYF,TGTGCCAGCAGACGGGGAGCAGATACGCAGTATTTT
TRBV4-2,TRBJ2-2,many,TRBD2,CASSQALAGGTGELFF,TGTGCCAGCAGCCAAGCCTTAGCGGGAGGAACCGGGGAGCTGTTTTTT
TRBV7-3,TRBJ2-2,NA,NA,CASRGVGHTGELFF,TGTGCCAGCCGGGGAGTTGGGCACACCGGGGAGCTGTTTTTT
TRBV10-2,TRBJ1-3,few,NA,CASSDLRFSSGNTIYF,TGCGCCAGCAGTGACCTTCGTTTCAGCTCTGGAAACACCATATATTTT
TRBV6-4,TRBJ2-2,NA,NA,CASRRQGTGELFF,TGTGCCAGCAGGCGCCAGGGAACCGGGGAGCTGTTTTTT
TRBV27,TRBJ2-7,NA,TRBD2,CASRLAGGHEQYF,TGTGCCAGCCGACTAGCGGGAGGCCACGAGCAGTACTTC
TRBV7-9,TRBJ2-1,few,TRBD2,CASSSSGGASRAFF,TGTGCCAGCAGCTCTAGCGGAGGGGCCTCGCGGGCGTTCTTC
TRBV7-8,TRBJ1-2,NA,NA,CASSELTVALGYTF,TGTGCCAGCAGCGAATTAACAGTGGCATTGGGCTACACCTTC
TRBV19,TRBJ1-2,NA,NA,CASDRGPGDNYGYTF,TGTGCCAGTGATAGAGGGCCAGGAGATAACTATGGCTACACCTTC
TRBV15,TRBJ2-1,NA,TRBD1,CATSRDRDRGSHEQFF,TGTGCCACCAGCAGAGACCGGGACAGGGGTTCGCATGAGCAGTTCTTC
TRBV7-9,TRBJ2-3,NA,NA,CASSLGRGSYFTDTQYF,TGTGCCAGCAGCTTAGGCCGGGGGTCCTACTTCACAGATACGCAGTATTTT
TRBV7-8,TRBJ1-5,few,TRBD1,CASSPGTVNNQPQHF,TGTGCCAGCAGCCCCGGGACAGTGAACAATCAGCCCCAGCATTTT
TRBV6-5,TRBJ2-6,NA,NA,CASNPVRSGANVLTF,TGTGCCAGCAACCCGGTGAGATCCGGGGCCAACGTCCTGACTTTC
TRBV28,TRBJ2-6,once,NA,CASSFSGSGANVLTF,TGTGCCAGCAGTTTTTCGGGTTCAGGGGCCAACGTCCTGACTTTC
TRBV6-1,TRBJ1-4,NA,TRBD1,CASSDGTGNEKLFF,TGTGCCAGCAGTGACGGGACAGGCAATGAAAAACTGTTTTTT
TRBV7-9,TRBJ2-7,NA,TRBD1,CASSLGTGLVYEQYF,TGTGCCAGCAGCTTGGGGACAGGGCTGGTCTACGAGCAGTACTTC
TRBV28,TRBJ1-2,NA,TRBD1,CASSSGPQGDYGYTF,TGTGCCAGCAGTTCCGGACCACAGGGGGACTATGGCTACACCTTC
TRBV11-2,TRBJ1-5,NA,TRBD1,CASSIDGTVAHF,TGTGCCAGCAGCATAGACGGGACAGTAGCGCATTTT
TRBV7-2,TRBJ1-5,NA,NA,CASSPALDQPQHF,TGTGCCAGCAGCCCTGCGTTGGATCAGCCCCAGCATTTT
TRBV12-5,TRBJ2-7,NA,NA,CASGLVSRGVYEQYF,TGTGCTAGTGGTTTGGTCTCCAGGGGGGTCTACGAGCAGTACTTC
TRBV3-1/TRBV3-2,TRBJ2-7,NA,TRBD2,CASSQDRLAGAPLQYF,TGTGCCAGCAGCCAGGACCGACTAGCGGGAGCCCCCTTGCAGTACTTC
TRBV30,TRBJ1-2,NA,TRBD1,CAWQNAGGASPYGYTF,TGTGCCTGGCAGAATGCAGGGGGCGCCTCCCCCTATGGCTACACCTTC
TRBV9,TRBJ2-3,NA,NA,CASSERSTGLRGTDTQYF,TGTGCCAGCAGCGAGAGAAGTACTGGGTTGAGGGGCACAGATACGCAGTATTTT
TRBV12-3/TRBV12-4,TRBJ1-2,NA,NA,CASSLEFYGYTF,TGTGCCAGCAGTTTGGAGTTCTATGGCTACACCTTC
TRBV9,TRBJ1-6,NA,NA,CASSVLTENSPLHF,TGTGCCAGCAGCGTATTGACGGAGAATTCACCCCTCCACTTT
TRBV7-9,TRBJ2-1,NA,NA,CASSLVGGEQFF,TGTGCCAGCAGCTTAGTCGGCGGCGAGCAGTTCTTC
TRBV10-3,TRBJ2-7,NA,NA,CAISGFESSYEQYF,TGTGCCATCAGTGGTTTTGAGAGCTCCTACGAGCAGTACTTC
TRBV27,TRBJ2-7,NA,TRBD2,CASSFLGAGRQTSGYEQYF,TGTGCCAGCAGTTTCCTAGGAGCGGGACGGCAAACGTCCGGCTACGAGCAGTACTTC
TRBV4-1,TRBJ2-7,NA,TRBD1,CASSQGDRGYEQYF,TGCGCCAGCAGCCAAGGGGACAGGGGGTACGAGCAGTACTTC
TRBV2,TRBJ2-3,once,NA,CASKPTSGRSGADTQYF,TGTGCCAGCAAGCCAACCTCTGGGAGATCAGGTGCAGATACGCAGTATTTT
TRBV5-1,TRBJ1-3,once,NA,CASSFGSQSSGNTIYF,TGCGCCAGCAGCTTCGGGTCACAATCCTCTGGAAACACCATATATTTT
TRBV24-1,TRBJ2-3,NA,NA,CATSDAGTGTDTQYF,TGTGCCACCAGTGACGCGGGGACTGGCACAGATACGCAGTATTTT
TRBV30,TRBJ1-5,NA,TRBD1,CAGGQGRVQPQHF,TGTGCCGGAGGACAGGGAAGGGTTCAGCCCCAGCATTTT
TRBV18,TRBJ2-2,NA,NA,CASSPTTGELFF,TGTGCCAGCTCACCGACTACCGGGGAGCTGTTTTTT
TRBV12-5,TRBJ1-2,many,NA,CASGLVLGGRGGYTF,TGTGCTAGTGGTTTGGTACTCGGAGGGAGAGGTGGCTACACCTTC
TRBV5-4,TRBJ2-3,once,NA,CASSLDRGTDTQYF,TGTGCCAGCAGCCTCGACAGAGGCACAGATACGCAGTATTTT
TRBV3-1/TRBV3-2,TRBJ1-1,once,TRBD1,CASSQDNARTGGSQSSRMNTEAFF,TGTGCCAGCAGCCAAGATAATGCAAGGACAGGGGGCTCTCAGAGCTCCAGGATGAACACTGAAGCTTTCTTT
TRBV29-1,TRBJ2-7,few,TRBD2,CSGSSGRPYEQYF,TGCAGCGGGTCTAGCGGGAGACCCTACGAGCAGTACTTC
TRBV5-1,TRBJ2-5,NA,NA,CASRKQTGAETQYF,TGCGCCAGCAGAAAACAGACAGGTGCCGAGACCCAGTACTTC